The 12 T cell receptor beta chains below all came from one sample that was sequenced in a study of OX40 agonist ivuxolimab in advanced cancers. Library preparation used the immunoSEQ multiplex PCR assay. TCRdb took over this immuneACCESS table, retaining in-frame rearrangements with V and J assigned. Such tables are incomplete; in checked studies, under half of the missing clones stem from an unresolved V gene, and the remainder is unexplained. Here the sample has 29,000 or so clones; around 90% occur a single time. Of the sample, approximately 9% falls within the top ten clones. The sequenced sample was CD4+ or CD8+ T cells sorted from blood, obtained in a trial of the OX40 agonist ivuxolimab. The receptor set was obtained from an adult with an advanced solid tumor such as melanoma, head and neck, liver or kidney cancer.

The chain joins TRBV4-1 to TRBJ1-2; a weak D match, TRBD1 (6 bases). The CDR3 totals 15 residues. Germline-derived CDR1 and CDR2 are MGHRA and YSYEKL. The V end was cut by 0 bases, the J end by 4 bases, with 12 bases between. CDR3 in amino acids: CASSQDLGTLYGYTF. Here the CDR3 DNA reads TGCGCCAGCAGCCAAGATTTAGGGACACTCTATGGCTACACCTTC.

The chain links TRBV6-1 to TRBJ2-4; D is unresolved. Germline V gene lookup returns CDR1 MNHNS and CDR2 SASEGT. The germline V and J ends were trimmed by 0 bases and 0 bases, with 9 bases remaining between them. The CDR3 has 16 amino acids. The CDR3 nucleotides are TGTGCCAGCAGTGAAGCTAATTGGCTAGCCAAAAACATTCAGTACTTC. Translation: CASSEANWLAKNIQYF.

This clone appeared a single time. The genes are TRBV6-1 and TRBJ2-7, with 8 bases identical to TRBD1. The germline CDR1 and CDR2 sequences are MNHNS and SASEGT. J lost 9 bases, V lost 4 bases, and 2 bases had no gene match. This CDR3 contains 11 residues. Here the CDR3 DNA reads TGTGCCAGCAGTGGTACAGGGGGGCAGTACTTC. Protein sequence: CASSGTGGQYF.

The chain uses TRBV9 and TRBJ1-1; 10 bases align to TRBD1. V lost 3 bases, J lost 0 bases, and 8 bases stayed unmatched. Germline values: CDR1 SGDLS, CDR2 YYNGEE. This CDR3 has 17 residues. In DNA, the CDR3 is TGTGCCAGCAGCGAACCGGGACAGGGGATTATGAACACTGAAGCTTTCTTT. This codes for CASSEPGQGIMNTEAFF. The full variable domain, with the rest looked up from reference TRBV9 and TRBJ1-1, is DSGVTQTPKHLITATGQRVTLRCSPRSGDLSVYWYQQSLDQGLQFLIQYYNGEERAKGNILERFSAQQFPDLHSELNLSSLELGDSALYFCASSEPGQGIMNTEAFFGQGTRLTVV.

The chain couples TRBV11-2 to TRBJ1-2; D ambiguous. Germline-derived CDR1 and CDR2 are SGHAT and FQNNGV. Deletions cut 1 base from V and 4 bases from J, with 10 bases between. This CDR3 is 14 amino acids long. The CDR3: CASSLAGASYGYTF. In DNA form, the CDR3 reads TGTGCCAGCAGCTTAGCGGGAGCGTCCTATGGCTACACCTTC.

CDR3 protein: CASSVQRTRSGANVLTF. The DNA for the CDR3 is TGTGCCAGCAGTGTTCAGCGGACTCGCTCTGGGGCCAACGTCCTGACTTTC. The gene calls are TRBV2 and TRBJ2-6, with D maybe TRBD2 (5 bases). The V end was cut by 4 bases, the J end by 0 bases, with 13 bases between. The CDR3 sequence is 17 residues long. Germline CDR1 reads SNHLY; CDR2 reads FYNNEI.

J is TRBJ1-1 and V is TRBV4-1; D is ambiguous. The CDR3 spans 13 residues. Germline-derived CDR1 and CDR2 are MGHRA and YSYEKL. V shed 4 bases and J shed 0 bases, with 6 bases lying between them. The DNA for the CDR3 is TGCGCCAGCAGCCTAAATGTGAACACTGAAGCTTTCTTT. It encodes CASSLNVNTEAFF.

The CDR3 here is CASSISRGRPVNTEAFF. CDR3 nucleotide sequence: TGTGCCAGTAGTATCTCTAGGGGGCGTCCAGTGAACACTGAAGCTTTCTTT. The chain uses TRBV19 and TRBJ1-1, with TRBD1 matching 7 bases. Germline assignment: CDR1 LNHDA and CDR2 SQIVND (reference sequence). Losses at the gene ends were 3 bases for V and 0 bases for J; bases not matched to a gene: 10. This CDR3 is built from 17 residues.

The chain employs TRBV6-4 and TRBJ2-5; D perhaps matches TRBD1 (5 bases). The V gene's germline CDR1 is MRHNA and CDR2 SNTAGT. The CDR3 has 13 residues. V lost 7 bases and J lost 4, with 13 bases in between. The CDR3 reads CASIPGCGETQYF. The CDR3 DNA reads as TGTGCCAGCATCCCAGGGTGTGGAGAGACCCAGTACTTC.

The CDR3 loop is CASSQEQGEGHEQYF. CDR3 bases: TGCGCCAGCAGCCAGGAGCAGGGGGAGGGCCACGAGCAGTACTTC. The chain uses TRBV4-1 and TRBJ2-7; perhaps D is TRBD1 or TRBD2 (7 bases each). This CDR3 region has 15 residues. The V and J ends lost 3 bases and 5 bases respectively, with 17 bases between them. Germline V lookup: CDR1 MGHRA, CDR2 YSYEKL.

CDR3 sequence: CASSPDSSYGYTF. The CDR3, as DNA: TGTGCCAGCAGCCCCGACAGTTCCTATGGCTACACCTTC. This chain uses TRBV6-5 with TRBJ1-2; TRBD1 might be the D (5 bases). The V gene lost 6 bases and the J gene lost 4 bases, with 12 bases spanning the gap. CDR3 size: 13 residues. Germline V gives CDR1 MNHEY, CDR2 SVGAGI.

Regarding this clone: Other DNA sequences from this sample encode an identical CDR3 as well. The CDR3 here is CASSLGRSYEQYF. DNA for the CDR3: TGTGCCAGCAGCTTAGGGAGAAGCTACGAGCAGTACTTC. The V gene is TRBV13, the J gene TRBJ2-7; no firm D call. The CDR3 has 13 residues. CDR1 is PRHDT, CDR2 FYEKMQ, per germline (reference sequence). V was trimmed by 0 bases and J by 3 bases, leaving 6 bases between them.